Shown below are 15 T cell receptor beta chains from a single sample sequenced in a study of T cells in Graves' hyperthyroidism and ophthalmopathy. What was amplified from RNA transcripts were TCR beta CDR3 regions. First-round RT-PCR targeting the TCR CDR3 was performed with the HTBI primer set. TCRdb reprocessed the multiplex PCR reads with MiXCR, giving one entry per CDR3 protein. This sample has hundreds of thousands of distinct CDR3 sequences, with 20% found just once. The sample comprised blood. The receptor set was obtained from a man younger than 40 with Graves' ophthalmopathy.

This clonotype showed up just a few times. The chain joins TRBV5-6 to TRBJ1-1, with a possible D match to TRBD1 (6 bases). CDR3 size: 15 residues. Germline V gene sequence: CDR1 SGHDT, CDR2 YYEEEE. V shed 4 bases and J shed 1 base, with 14 bases lying between them. The CDR3, as DNA: TGTGCCAGCAGCCCGCTTCCAGGGGAGAACACTGAAGCTTTCTTT. Its translation is CASSPLPGENTEAFF.

As regards this clonotype: Since a much larger clone is just one base distant, this may be a read error. The V gene is TRBV20-1, the J gene TRBJ2-1; D is possibly TRBD2 (6 bases). There are 15 residues in the CDR3. CDR1 DFQATT and CDR2 SNEGSKA come from the germline V gene (reference sequence). V was clipped by 2 bases and J by 2 bases, with 13 bases between them. The CDR3 protein is CSARRRERPYNEQFF. The CDR3 DNA reads as TGCAGTGCTAGAAGACGGGAGCGTCCCTACAATGAGCAGTTCTTC.

The V call is TRBV11-2, the J call TRBJ2-5; 9 nucleotides align to TRBD2. The CDR3 extends over 15 amino acids. V gave up 3 bases and J gave up 1 base; unmatched junction bases: 3. Per the germline V gene, CDR1 is SGHAT and CDR2 is FQNNGV. CDR3 in amino acids: CASSFGTSSQETQYF. The CDR3 coding sequence is TGTGCCAGCAGCTTTGGGACTAGCAGCCAAGAGACCCAGTACTTC.

This clonotype turned up a few times. The junction departs from the called germline gene at one end, perhaps through a read error. Here the CDR3 reads CASSRDSGGPQGTQYF. CDR3 in DNA: TGTGCCAGCAGCCGGGACTCAGGGGGGCCCCAAGGGACCCAGTACTTC. The V gene is TRBV12-3 or TRBV12-4, the J gene TRBJ2-5, with D perhaps TRBD1 (7 bases). This CDR3 is built from 16 residues.

The chain joins TRBV9 to TRBJ1-5; 7 nucleotides agree with TRBD1. Looked up from germline, CDR1 is SGDLS and CDR2 is YYNGEE. The CDR3 contains 15 residues. V lost 4 bases, J lost 0 bases, and 4 bases stayed unmatched. Here the CDR3 reads CASSLTGNSNQPQHF. In nucleotides, the CDR3 is TGTGCCAGCAGCCTGACAGGGAATAGCAATCAGCCCCAGCATTTT.

Many counts were recorded for this clonotype. The V call is TRBV20-1, the J call TRBJ1-2; D is unclear. Germline CDR1 and CDR2: DFQATT and SNEGSKA (reference sequence). This CDR3 contains 11 residues. V dropped 6 bases and J dropped 5 bases, with 10 bases sitting between them. DNA for the CDR3: TGCAGTGCCGACGCCTTTTATGGCTACACCTTC. Its translation is CSADAFYGYTF.

This clonotype was recorded at least ten times. The chain employs TRBV20-1 and TRBJ2-1; D not certain. Trimming took off 6 bases at V and 4 bases at J, with 7 bases between the two ends. This CDR3 has 11 residues. The germline V gene encodes CDR1 DFQATT and CDR2 SNEGSKA (reference sequence). This CDR3 is CSAPKYNEQFF. The CDR3 nucleotides read TGCAGTGCGCCAAAGTACAATGAGCAGTTCTTC.

There are a few counts of this clonotype. The rearrangement uses TRBV4-2 and TRBJ2-5; no firm D call. CDR3 size: 14 residues. The germline V gene encodes CDR1 LGHNA and CDR2 YNFKEQ. Trimming stripped 0 bases from V and 3 bases from J, with 8 bases between. The CDR3 DNA is TGTGCCAGCAGCCAAGATTCAGTCGAAGAGACCCAGTACTTC. It specifies CASSQDSVEETQYF.

The chain joins TRBV2 to TRBJ1-4; 8 bases map to TRBD1. Germline V gives CDR1 SNHLY, CDR2 FYNNEI. CDR3 length: 14 amino acids. Trimming cost V 6 bases and J 8 bases; bases outside gene matches: 8. The CDR3: CASRLRQGTEKLFF. CDR3 sequence (DNA): TGTGCCAGCAGACTCCGACAGGGGACAGAAAAACTGTTTTTT.

The chain joins TRBV29-1 to TRBJ2-7, with 14 bases identical to TRBD2. Losses at the gene ends were 5 bases for V and 3 bases for J; bases not matched to a gene: 6. This CDR3 spans 15 amino acids. The germline CDR1 and CDR2 sequences are SQVTM and ANQGSEA. This CDR3 reads CSVRLGLAGVYEQYF. The CDR3 nucleotides are TGCAGCGTTCGATTGGGACTAGCGGGAGTCTACGAGCAGTACTTC.

Ten or more counts support this clonotype. The genes are TRBV28 and TRBJ1-1, with unresolved D. Between the trimmed V and J ends, which lost 3 bases and 6 bases, there was a span of 11 bases. This CDR3 comprises 13 residues. Germline V gene data show CDR1 as MDHEN and CDR2 as SYDVKM. The CDR3 DNA follows: TGTGCCAGCAGTTTCCTCAGAGGTTCTGAAGCTTTCTTT. As protein: CASSFLRGSEAFF.

The chain combines TRBV6-1 with TRBJ2-5; the D gene could be TRBD1 or TRBD2 (6 bases each). From germline, CDR1 is MNHNS and CDR2 SASEGT. The CDR3 runs 15 residues. V was clipped by 5 bases and J by 1 base, with 14 bases between them. CDR3 bases: TGTGCCAGCAGTTATTGGGGGGCGATCCAAGAGACCCAGTACTTC. Translating gives CASSYWGAIQETQYF.

This clonotype was counted at least ten times. The genes are TRBV20-1 and TRBJ2-3; D perhaps matches TRBD2 (5 bases). The CDR3 extends over 14 amino acids. CDR1 and CDR2 from the germline V gene are DFQATT and SNEGSKA (reference sequence). Trimming stripped 0 bases from V and 5 bases from J, with 12 bases between. CDR3 region: CSARDGLVGDTQYF. DNA for the CDR3: TGCAGTGCTAGAGATGGACTGGTTGGAGATACGCAGTATTTT.

The rearrangement links TRBV9 to TRBJ2-1, with 7 bases that match TRBD2. This CDR3 is 15 amino acids long. Germline CDR1 is SGDLS and CDR2 is YYNGEE. The junction had 6 bases not matched to a gene; V was cut back by 6 bases and J by 0 bases. CDR3 nucleotides: TGTGCCAGCACCCCAGCGGGGCTCTCCTACAATGAGCAGTTCTTC. Translating it yields CASTPAGLSYNEQFF.

This clonotype appeared many times. V gene TRBV18 combines with J gene TRBJ2-1; TRBD2 agrees at 11 bases. CDR1 is KGHSH, CDR2 LQKENI, per germline. V lost 1 base and J lost 8; bases outside the gene matches: 4. The CDR3 extends over 15 amino acids. CDR3 in amino acids: CASSPRTSGSYEQFF. The CDR3 nucleotides read TGTGCCAGCTCACCACGAACTAGCGGGAGCTATGAGCAGTTCTTC.